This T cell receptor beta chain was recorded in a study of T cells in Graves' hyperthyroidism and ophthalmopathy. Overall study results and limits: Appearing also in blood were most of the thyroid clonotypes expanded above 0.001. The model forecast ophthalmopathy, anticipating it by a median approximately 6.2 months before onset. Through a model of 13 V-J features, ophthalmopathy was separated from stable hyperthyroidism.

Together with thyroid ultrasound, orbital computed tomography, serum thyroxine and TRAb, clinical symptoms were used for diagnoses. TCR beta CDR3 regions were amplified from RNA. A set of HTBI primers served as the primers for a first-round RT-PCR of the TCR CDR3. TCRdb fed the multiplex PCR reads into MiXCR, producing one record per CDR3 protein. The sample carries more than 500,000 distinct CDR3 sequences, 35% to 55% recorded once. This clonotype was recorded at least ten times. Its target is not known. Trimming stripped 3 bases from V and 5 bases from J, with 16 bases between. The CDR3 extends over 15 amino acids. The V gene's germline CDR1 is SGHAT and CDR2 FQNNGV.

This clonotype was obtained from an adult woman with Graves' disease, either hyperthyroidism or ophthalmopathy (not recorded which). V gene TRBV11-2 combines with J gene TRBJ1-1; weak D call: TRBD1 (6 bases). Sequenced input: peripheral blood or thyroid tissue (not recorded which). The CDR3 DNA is TGTGCCAGCAGCTTGACAACAGGGATACGGACTGAAGCTTTCTTT. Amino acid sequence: CASSLTTGIRTEAFF. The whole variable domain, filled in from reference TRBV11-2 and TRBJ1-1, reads EAGVAQSPRYKIIEKRQSVAFWCNPISGHATLYWYQQILGQGPKLLIQFQNNGVVDDSQLPKDRFSAERLKGVDSTLKIQPAKLEDSAVYLCASSLTTGIRTEAFFGQGTRLTVV.